The 8 T cell receptor beta chains listed next were all sequenced from one sample in a study of OX40 agonist ivuxolimab in advanced cancers. TCRdb's table, derived via immunoSEQ multiplex PCR, lists solely in-frame clones and lacks some. This repertoire shows 61,000 or so clones, about 88% found once; its top ten account for 1% to 1.5%. The sample here was CD4+ or CD8+ T cells sorted from blood, taken in a trial of the OX40 agonist ivuxolimab. These receptors came from an adult with an advanced solid tumor such as melanoma, head and neck, liver or kidney cancer.

This clone was seen once. Additional DNA sequences in this sample encode the identical CDR3. This chain uses TRBV2 with TRBJ1-2; no reliable D call. Germline-derived CDR1 and CDR2 are SNHLY and FYNNEI. CDR3 length: 12 amino acids. Between the trimmed V and J ends, which lost 7 bases and 0 bases, there was a span of 6 bases. As DNA, the CDR3 is TGTGCCAGCACTAGGTCTAACTATGGCTACACCTTC. As protein: CASTRSNYGYTF.

A single count supports this clone. This CDR3 is CASSIQGPRGNTIYF. In DNA, the CDR3 is TGTGCCAGTAGTATACAGGGGCCCCGTGGAAACACCATATATTTT. The chain joins TRBV19 to TRBJ1-3, with D tentatively TRBD1 (6 bases). Germline CDR1 is LNHDA and CDR2 is SQIVND (reference sequence). The CDR3 has 15 residues. V lost 2 bases, J lost 3 bases, and 11 bases lay in between.

J is TRBJ1-2 and V is TRBV19; D gene unclear. V lost 1 base to trimming and J lost 4 bases, with 13 bases between them. CDR3 length equals 15 residues. CDR1 and CDR2 from the germline V gene are LNHDA and SQIVND (reference sequence). DNA of the CDR3: TGTGCCAGTAGTATAGTTGTCACGGGTGGCTATGGCTACACCTTC. Translation gives CASSIVVTGGYGYTF.

The rearrangement joins TRBV23-1 to TRBJ2-2, with 7 bases that match TRBD2. TRBV23-1 is placed among ORFs of uncertain function. This CDR3 is built from 14 residues. Trimming removed 6 bases from V and 6 bases from J; junction bases left unmatched: 7. CDR3 DNA: TGCGCCAGCAGCATATTGGGGGGGTCCGGGGAGCTGTTTTTT. Translating it yields CASSILGGSGELFF.

In this sample, this clone turned up a few times. The J gene is TRBJ2-7, the V gene TRBV27; TRBD1 matches 10 bases. The ends lost 1 base at V and 4 bases at J; junction bases unmatched: 7. Germline V gene lookup returns CDR1 MNHEY and CDR2 SMNVEV (reference sequence). CDR3 length equals 16 residues. The CDR3 DNA sequence: TGTGCCAGCAGTTTATACTCCGGGACAGGGGTGTACGAGCAGTACTTC. This encodes CASSLYSGTGVYEQYF.

This rearrangement joins TRBV15 to TRBJ2-5, with 7 bases identical to TRBD2. Germline trimming cut 3 bases from V and 4 bases from J; bases unmatched to any gene: 8. In germline, CDR1 is LNHNV, CDR2 YYDKDF (reference sequence). The CDR3 spans 15 residues. The DNA for the CDR3 is TGTGCCACCAGCAGGGCCGCGGGAGTTGGAGAGACCCAGTACTTC. Its translation: CATSRAAGVGETQYF.

CDR3: CASSIPGQGTLNYGYTF. Here the CDR3 DNA reads TGTGCCAGCAGTATCCCGGGACAGGGGACGCTTAACTATGGCTACACCTTC. The chain joins TRBV28 to TRBJ1-2; 10 bases align to TRBD1. The V gene end was trimmed by 5 bases and the J gene end by 1 base; junction bases not matched to a gene: 10. CDR3 size: 17 residues. Germline V CDR1 and CDR2: MDHEN, SYDVKM.

The CDR3 nucleotides are TGTGCCAGCTCACTCGACAGGGATGGCTACACCTTC. It is translated as CASSLDRDGYTF. The chain uses TRBV18 and TRBJ1-2, with 7 bases fitting TRBD1. The CDR3 runs to 12 residues. Per germline, CDR1 KGHSH and CDR2 LQKENI. V lost 4 bases, J lost 6 bases, and 2 bases stayed unmatched.